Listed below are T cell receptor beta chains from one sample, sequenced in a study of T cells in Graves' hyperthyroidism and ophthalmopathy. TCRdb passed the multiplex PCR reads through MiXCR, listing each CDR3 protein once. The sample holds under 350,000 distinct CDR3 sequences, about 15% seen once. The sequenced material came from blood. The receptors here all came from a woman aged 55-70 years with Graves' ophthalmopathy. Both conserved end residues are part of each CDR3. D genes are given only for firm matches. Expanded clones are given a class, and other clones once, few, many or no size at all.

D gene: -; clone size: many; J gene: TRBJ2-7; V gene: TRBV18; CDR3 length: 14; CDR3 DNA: TGTGCCAGCTCACCACCCAGGACACAGGGAAGGCAGTACTTC; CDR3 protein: CASSPPRTQGRQYF
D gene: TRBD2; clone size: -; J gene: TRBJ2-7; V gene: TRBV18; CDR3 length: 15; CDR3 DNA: TGTGCCAGCTCGGAAGCGGGGGGGAGGACCTACGAGCAGTACTTC; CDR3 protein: CASSEAGGRTYEQYF
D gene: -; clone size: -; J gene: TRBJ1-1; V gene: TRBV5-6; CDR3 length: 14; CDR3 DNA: TGTGCCAGCAGCGCCGGGCCAGGGGATACTGAAGCTTTCTTT; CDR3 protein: CASSAGPGDTEAFF
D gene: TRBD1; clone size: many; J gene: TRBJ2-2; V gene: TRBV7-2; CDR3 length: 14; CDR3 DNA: TGTGCCAGCAGATGGACAGGCGGGACCGGGGAGCTGTTTTTT; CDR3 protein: CASRWTGGTGELFF
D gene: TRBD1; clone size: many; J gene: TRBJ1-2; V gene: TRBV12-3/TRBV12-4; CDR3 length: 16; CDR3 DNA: TGTGCCAGCAGTCCAGAGGACAGGGGTCGATCCTATGGCTACACCTTC; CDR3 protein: CASSPEDRGRSYGYTF
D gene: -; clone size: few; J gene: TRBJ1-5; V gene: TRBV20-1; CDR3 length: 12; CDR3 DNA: TGCAGTGCATCCAGGGGCAATCAGCCCCAGCATTTT; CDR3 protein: CSASRGNQPQHF
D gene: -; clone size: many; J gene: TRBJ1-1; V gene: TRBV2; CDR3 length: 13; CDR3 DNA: TGTGCCAGCAGGGCCAACCTGGGACATAAAGCTTTCTTT; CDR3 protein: CASRANLGHKAFF
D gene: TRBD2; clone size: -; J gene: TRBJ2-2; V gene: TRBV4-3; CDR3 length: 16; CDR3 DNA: TGCGCCAGCAGCCAAGATAGACTAGCTTACACCGGGGAGCTGTTTTTT; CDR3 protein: CASSQDRLAYTGELFF
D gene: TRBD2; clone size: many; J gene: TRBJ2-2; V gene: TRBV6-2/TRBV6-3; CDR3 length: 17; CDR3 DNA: TGTGCCAGCAGTTACCCCGGACTAGCGGCGAACACCGGGGAGCTGTTTTTT; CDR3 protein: CASSYPGLAANTGELFF
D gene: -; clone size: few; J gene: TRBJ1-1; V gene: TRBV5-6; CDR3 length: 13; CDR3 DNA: TGTGCCAGCAGCCTGGTAGGGACTGACGAAGCTTTCTTT; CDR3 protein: CASSLVGTDEAFF
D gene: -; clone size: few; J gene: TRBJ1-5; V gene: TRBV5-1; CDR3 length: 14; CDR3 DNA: TGCGCCAACAGCTTGGAAGGGGTAGGTCAGCCCCAGCATTTT; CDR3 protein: CANSLEGVGQPQHF
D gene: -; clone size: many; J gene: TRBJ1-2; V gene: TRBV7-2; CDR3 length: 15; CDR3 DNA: TGTGCCAGCAGCCCCACCCGTACGGGGAGGGTTGGCTACACCTTC; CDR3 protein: CASSPTRTGRVGYTF
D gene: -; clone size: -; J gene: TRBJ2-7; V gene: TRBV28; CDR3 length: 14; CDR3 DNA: TGTGCCAGCAGTCCCCGGCACAGTCGTTACGAGCAGTACTTC; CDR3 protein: CASSPRHSRYEQYF
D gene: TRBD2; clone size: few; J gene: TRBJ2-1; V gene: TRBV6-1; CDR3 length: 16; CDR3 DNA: TGTGCCAGCAGCCGACCGGGGACTAGCGATATCAATGAGCAGTTCTTC; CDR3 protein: CASSRPGTSDINEQFF
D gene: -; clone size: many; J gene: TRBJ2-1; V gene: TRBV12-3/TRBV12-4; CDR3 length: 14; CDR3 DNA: TGTGCCAGCAGGAAAACAGGGTTAAACAATGAGCAGTTCTTC; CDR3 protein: CASRKTGLNNEQFF
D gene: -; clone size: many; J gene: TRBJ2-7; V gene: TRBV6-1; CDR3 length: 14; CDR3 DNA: TGTGCCAGCACCAAGGGGCAGGGGGGCTACGAGCAGTACTTC; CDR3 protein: CASTKGQGGYEQYF
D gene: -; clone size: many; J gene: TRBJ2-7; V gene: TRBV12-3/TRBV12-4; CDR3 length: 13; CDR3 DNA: TGTGCCAGCAGTTGGGGAAGGACGACCGAGCAGTACTTC; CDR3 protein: CASSWGRTTEQYF
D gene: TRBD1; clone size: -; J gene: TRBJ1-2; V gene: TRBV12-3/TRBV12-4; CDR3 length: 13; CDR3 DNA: TGTGCCAGCAGTTCGGGGACAGTTTATGGCTACACCTTC; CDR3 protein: CASSSGTVYGYTF
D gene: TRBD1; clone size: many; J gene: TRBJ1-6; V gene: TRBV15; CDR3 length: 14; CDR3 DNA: TGTGCCACCAGCATTGACAGGGCGGCTTCACCCCTCCACTTT; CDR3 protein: CATSIDRAASPLHF
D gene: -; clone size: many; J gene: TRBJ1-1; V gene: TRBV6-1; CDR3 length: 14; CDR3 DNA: TGTGCCAGCAGTACTTCCGGGACTCGGACTGAAGCTTTCTTT; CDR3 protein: CASSTSGTRTEAFF
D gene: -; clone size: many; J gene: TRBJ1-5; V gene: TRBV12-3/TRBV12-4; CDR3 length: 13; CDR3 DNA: TGTGCCAGCAGTTTAAGAGGTTATCAGCCCCAGCATTTT; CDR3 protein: CASSLRGYQPQHF
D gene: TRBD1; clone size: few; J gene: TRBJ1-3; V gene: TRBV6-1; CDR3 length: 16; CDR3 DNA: TGTGCCAGTTGTAGACAGGGCCTCAACTCTGGAAACACCATATATTTT; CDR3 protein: CASCRQGLNSGNTIYF
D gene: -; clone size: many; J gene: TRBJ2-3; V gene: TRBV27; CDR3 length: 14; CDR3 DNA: TGTGCCAGCAGCCCTTCTCCTGCCGGGGCAACGCAGTATTTT; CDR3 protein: CASSPSPAGATQYF
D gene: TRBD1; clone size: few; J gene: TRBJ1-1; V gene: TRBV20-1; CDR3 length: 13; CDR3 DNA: TGCAGTGCTGCTACAGGGGGGGACACTGAAGCTTTCTTT; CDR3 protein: CSAATGGDTEAFF
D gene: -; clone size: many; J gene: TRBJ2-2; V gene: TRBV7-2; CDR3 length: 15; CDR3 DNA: TGTGCCAGCAGCCCGACAGTCGCGAACACCGGGGAGCTGTTTTTT; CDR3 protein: CASSPTVANTGELFF
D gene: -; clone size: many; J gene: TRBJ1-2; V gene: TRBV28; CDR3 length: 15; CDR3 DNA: TGTGCCAGCAGCCTACAATCCGCGGGGTCCTATGGCTACACCTTC; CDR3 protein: CASSLQSAGSYGYTF
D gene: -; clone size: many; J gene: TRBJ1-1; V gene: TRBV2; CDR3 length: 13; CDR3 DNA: TGTGCCAGCACGACCGGCTCGAACACTGAAGCTTTCTTT; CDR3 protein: CASTTGSNTEAFF
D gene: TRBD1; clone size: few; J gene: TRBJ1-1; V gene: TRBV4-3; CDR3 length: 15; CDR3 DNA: TGCGCCAGCAGCCATTATACAGGGGGCGGCACTGAAGCTTTCTTT; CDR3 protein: CASSHYTGGGTEAFF
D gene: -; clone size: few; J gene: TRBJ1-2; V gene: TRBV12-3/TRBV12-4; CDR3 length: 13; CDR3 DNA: TGTGCCAGCAGTATCCCGGGATCTAGGGGCTACACCTTC; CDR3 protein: CASSIPGSRGYTF
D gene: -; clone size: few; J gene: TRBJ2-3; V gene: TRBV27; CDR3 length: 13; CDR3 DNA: TGTGCCAGCAGTCTGCTAGATGGGGATACGCAGTATTTT; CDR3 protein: CASSLLDGDTQYF
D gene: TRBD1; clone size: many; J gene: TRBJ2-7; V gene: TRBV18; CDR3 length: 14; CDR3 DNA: TGTGCCAGCTCACCACGGGACAGGGACTACGAGCAGTACTTC; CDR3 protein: CASSPRDRDYEQYF
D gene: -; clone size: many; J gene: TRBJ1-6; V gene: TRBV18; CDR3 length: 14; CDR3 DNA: TGTGCCAGCTCACCACGGCAGGACAATTCACCCCTCCACTTT; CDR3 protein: CASSPRQDNSPLHF
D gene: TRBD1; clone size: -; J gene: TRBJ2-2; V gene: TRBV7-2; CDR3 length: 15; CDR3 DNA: TGTGCCAGCAGCCGCCGGACAGGGCATACCGGGGAGCTGTTTTTT; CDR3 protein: CASSRRTGHTGELFF